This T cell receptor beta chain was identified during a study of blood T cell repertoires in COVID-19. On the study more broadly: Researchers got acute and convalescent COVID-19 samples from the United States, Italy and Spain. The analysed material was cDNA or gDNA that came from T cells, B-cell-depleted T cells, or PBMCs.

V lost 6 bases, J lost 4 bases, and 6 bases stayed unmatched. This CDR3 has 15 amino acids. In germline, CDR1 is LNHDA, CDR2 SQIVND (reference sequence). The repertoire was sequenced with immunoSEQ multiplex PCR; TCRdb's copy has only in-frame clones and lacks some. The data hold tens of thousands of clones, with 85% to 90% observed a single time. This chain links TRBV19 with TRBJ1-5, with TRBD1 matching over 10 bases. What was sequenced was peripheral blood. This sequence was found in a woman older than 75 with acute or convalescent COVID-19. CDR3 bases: TGTGCCAGTAGCTCGGGACAGGGGTTAAATCAGCCCCAGCATTTT. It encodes CASSSGQGLNQPQHF.